This T cell receptor beta chain was sequenced in a study of blood T cells in healthy people across ages. The CDR3 length is 15 residues. Germline V gene data show CDR1 as DFQATT and CDR2 as SNEGSKA (reference sequence). Trimming removed 3 bases from V and 5 bases from J; junction bases left unmatched: 10. With a J-beta primer mix and a sample-barcoded 5' primer, a second PCR ran about 7 to 11 cycles. TCRdb redid the calling of the 5' RACE reads with MiXCR, one entry per CDR3 protein. The data show roughly 1.4 million distinct CDR3 sequences, with roughly 59% seen just once and 5.5% to 8% held by the top ten.

The receptor was isolated from a man between 18 and 29 years old in good health. The sequenced material came from blood. The chain joins TRBV20-1 to TRBJ2-7; 10 nucleotides line up with TRBD2. The CDR3 loop is CSASSSGRDQNEQYF. The CDR3 DNA reads TGCAGTGCTAGCTCTAGCGGGAGAGATCAGAACGAGCAGTACTTC.